The entry below gives a single T cell receptor beta chain sequence along with its context. The sample originates from a study of T cell repertoires in cytomegalovirus infection. Study summary: Both a matching HLA type and CMV infection were indicated by public TCR beta signatures.

The CDR3 spans 12 residues. V was clipped by 5 bases and J by 15 bases; unmatched bases: 10. In germline, CDR1 is SGHRS, CDR2 YFSETQ. TCRdb independently ran MiXCR on the reads; one entry per CDR3 protein. The sample includes around 300,000 distinct CDR3 sequences, approximately 9.5% of them seen just once. The source of this sequence is a human donor in good health (CMV status not recorded). Some clones in this sample may be carry-over from other donors' samples. The sequenced material came from PBMCs. The chain recombines TRBV5-1 with TRBJ2-4; 8 bases align to TRBD2. The CDR3 sequence is CASSTRLAFLYF. CDR3 DNA: TGCGCCAGCAGTACGAGACTAGCGTTTTTGTACTTC.